The clone carrying this TCR beta chain was seen a single time. Trimming at V came to 1 base and at J to 4 bases, leaving 5 bases not matched to a gene. CDR3 length: 16 residues. Germline V CDR1 and CDR2: SGHVS, FNYEAQ. These data are taken from a study of cytomegalovirus exposure and HLA in healthy donors. TCRdb's copy holds only in-frame clones and misses some; the assay was immunoSEQ multiplex PCR. This repertoire shows 300,000 to 400,000 clones, more than 80% found once; its top ten account for 0.83%. V is TRBV7-6 and J is TRBJ2-2, with TRBD2 identical over 8 bases. The receptor was isolated from a woman between 18 and 29 years old in good health and CMV-seronegative. The sequenced sample was PBMCs. This CDR3 reads CASSLGGRPFTGELFF. CDR3 sequence (DNA): TGTGCCAGCAGCTTAGGCGGGAGGCCCTTCACCGGGGAGCTGTTTTTT.